The entry below gives a single TCR beta chain sequence along with its context. Antigen: not known. This record belongs to a study of cytomegalovirus exposure and HLA in healthy donors. Across the whole study: Per a later analysis, the 666 first-cohort and 110 or so validation repertoires shared one platform.

Using immunoSEQ multiplex PCR, the repertoire was profiled, and TCRdb retains in-frame clones only, with some absent. The sample has some 120,000 clones, 89% seen once. CDR3 length: 14 residues. CDR1 is MGHRA, CDR2 YSYEKL, per germline. The trim removed 0 bases at V and 4 bases at J, leaving 1 base unmatched. Study-wide results and caveats: Investigators reported 150 to 200 TCR beta chains as tied to cytomegalovirus.

Sequencing input: PBMCs. The rearrangement uses TRBV4-1 and TRBJ2-5; 8 bases align to TRBD1. The sequence came from a man aged 25-40 years in good health and CMV-seronegative. CDR3 sequence reads: CASSQEDRGETQYF. CDR3 sequence (DNA): TGCGCCAGCAGCCAAGAAGACAGGGGAGAGACCCAGTACTTC.